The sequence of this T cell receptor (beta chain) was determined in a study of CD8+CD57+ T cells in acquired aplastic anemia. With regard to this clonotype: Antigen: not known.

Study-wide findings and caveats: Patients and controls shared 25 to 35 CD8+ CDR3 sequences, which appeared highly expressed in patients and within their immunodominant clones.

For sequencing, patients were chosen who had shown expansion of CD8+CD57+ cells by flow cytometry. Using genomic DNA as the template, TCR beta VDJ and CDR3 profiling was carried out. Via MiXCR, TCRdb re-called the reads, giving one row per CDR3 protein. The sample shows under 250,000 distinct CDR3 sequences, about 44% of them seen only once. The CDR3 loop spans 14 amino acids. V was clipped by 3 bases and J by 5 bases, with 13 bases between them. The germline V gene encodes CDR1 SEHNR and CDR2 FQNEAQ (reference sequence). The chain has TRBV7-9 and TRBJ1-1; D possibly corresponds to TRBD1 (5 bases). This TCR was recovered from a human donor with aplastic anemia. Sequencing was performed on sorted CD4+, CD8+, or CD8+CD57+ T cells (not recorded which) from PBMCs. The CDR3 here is CASSFGRRGTEAFF. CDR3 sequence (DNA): TGTGCCAGCAGCTTTGGTCGGAGGGGAACTGAAGCTTTCTTT.